The entry below gives a single TCR beta chain sequence along with its context. This CDR3 comprises 14 residues. This record belongs to a study of blood T cell repertoires in COVID-19. Participants were placed into cohorts based on the clinical history they reported. Sequenced by immunoSEQ multiplex PCR; TCRdb stores in-frame clones only, minus some. The sample has over 350,000 clones, approximately 90% seen once. This receptor was obtained from a woman aged 50 to 60 who had recovered from COVID-19. This chain joins TRBV21-1 and TRBJ1-2; TRBD1 reflects the table's D call only, with no check against the DNA. TRBV21-1 is described as a pseudogene. What was sequenced was PBMCs or T cells enriched from blood (not recorded which). CDR3: CASSKGTGGLGYTF. CDR3 nucleotides: TGTGCCAGCAGCAAGGGGACAGGGGGCCTGGGCTACACCTTC.